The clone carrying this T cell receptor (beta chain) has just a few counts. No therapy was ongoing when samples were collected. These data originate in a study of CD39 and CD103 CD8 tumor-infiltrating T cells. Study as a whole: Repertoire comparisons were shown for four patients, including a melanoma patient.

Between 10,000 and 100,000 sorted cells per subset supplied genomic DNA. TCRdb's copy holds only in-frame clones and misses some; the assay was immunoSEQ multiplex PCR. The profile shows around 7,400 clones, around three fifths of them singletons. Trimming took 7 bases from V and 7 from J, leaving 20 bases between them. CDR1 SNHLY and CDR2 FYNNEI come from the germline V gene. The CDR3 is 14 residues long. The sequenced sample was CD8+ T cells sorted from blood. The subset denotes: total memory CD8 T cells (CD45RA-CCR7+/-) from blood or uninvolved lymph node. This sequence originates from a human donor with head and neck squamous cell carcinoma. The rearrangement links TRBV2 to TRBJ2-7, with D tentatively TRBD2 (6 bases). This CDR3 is CASTPGPRGLEQYF. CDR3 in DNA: TGTGCCAGCACCCCCGGTCCTCGGGGGTTGGAGCAGTACTTC.